These T cell receptor beta chains were read from a single sample in a study of OX40 agonist ivuxolimab in advanced cancers. Sequencing used immunoSEQ multiplex PCR; TCRdb keeps in-frame clones, though not all of them. Counted here are over 5,500 clones, 70% to 80% occurring once; the ten biggest clones make up about 30%. Sequenced material: CD4+ or CD8+ T cells sorted from blood, taken in a trial of the OX40 agonist ivuxolimab. These receptors all come from an adult with an advanced solid tumor such as melanoma, head and neck, liver or kidney cancer. Each CDR3 is given with its conserved first and last residue.

V gene: TRBV5-1
CDR3 length: 13
J gene: TRBJ1-1
CDR3 protein: CASSLSSGTEAFF

V gene: TRBV28
CDR3 length: 15
J gene: TRBJ2-7
CDR3 protein: CASRSTSGDTYEQYF

V gene: TRBV4-1
CDR3 length: 13
J gene: TRBJ1-4
CDR3 protein: CASSPGVNEKLFF

V gene: TRBV28
CDR3 length: 15
J gene: TRBJ2-6
CDR3 protein: CATLAENSGANVLTF

V gene: TRBV6-5
CDR3 length: 14
J gene: TRBJ2-1
CDR3 protein: CASSLEPSYNEQFF

V gene: TRBV2
CDR3 length: 14
J gene: TRBJ2-6
CDR3 protein: CASSQLPGANVLTF

V gene: TRBV6-5
CDR3 length: 14
J gene: TRBJ2-1
CDR3 protein: CASSLLAGLNEQFF

V gene: TRBV4-2
CDR3 length: 15
J gene: TRBJ2-7
CDR3 protein: CASSQEYHQSYEQYF

V gene: TRBV5-6
CDR3 length: 16
J gene: TRBJ2-3
CDR3 protein: CASSKLRTGVGDTQYF

V gene: TRBV15
CDR3 length: 15
J gene: TRBJ2-4
CDR3 protein: CATEGQGATKNIQYF

V gene: TRBV30
CDR3 length: 12
J gene: TRBJ1-1
CDR3 protein: CAWSSVYVEAFF

V gene: TRBV7-9
CDR3 length: 16
J gene: TRBJ2-2
CDR3 protein: CASNPKEQTNTGELFF

V gene: TRBV9
CDR3 length: 15
J gene: TRBJ2-7
CDR3 protein: CASSVGAGVSYEQYF

V gene: TRBV11-3
CDR3 length: 16
J gene: TRBJ2-2
CDR3 protein: CASSLRQGAYTGELFF

V gene: TRBV28
CDR3 length: 16
J gene: TRBJ2-7
CDR3 protein: CASSLYSGRDGFEQYF

V gene: TRBV4-1
CDR3 length: 17
J gene: TRBJ2-2
CDR3 protein: CASSQDLLAGNTGELFF

V gene: TRBV5-4
CDR3 length: 15
J gene: TRBJ2-1
CDR3 protein: CASSASTDTYNEQFF

V gene: TRBV9
CDR3 length: 13
J gene: TRBJ2-7
CDR3 protein: CASSFRDRNEQYF

V gene: TRBV9
CDR3 length: 14
J gene: TRBJ2-2
CDR3 protein: CASSAGEDTGELFF

V gene: TRBV5-1
CDR3 length: 15
J gene: TRBJ1-3
CDR3 protein: CASSQGRASGNTIYF

V gene: TRBV9
CDR3 length: 17
J gene: TRBJ2-1
CDR3 protein: CASSVASGGLSYNEQFF

V gene: TRBV2
CDR3 length: 13
J gene: TRBJ2-2
CDR3 protein: CASETTNTGELFF

V gene: TRBV28
CDR3 length: 15
J gene: TRBJ2-7
CDR3 protein: CASSPGTGNSYEQYF

V gene: TRBV6-5
CDR3 length: 13
J gene: TRBJ1-2
CDR3 protein: CASSYGLGYGYTF

V gene: TRBV6-1
CDR3 length: 15
J gene: TRBJ1-5
CDR3 protein: CASSWTGMGNQPQHF

V gene: TRBV14
CDR3 length: 14
J gene: TRBJ2-7
CDR3 protein: CASSLRTGRSEQYF

V gene: TRBV9
CDR3 length: 14
J gene: TRBJ2-7
CDR3 protein: CASSQGGQGHEQYF

V gene: TRBV7-9
CDR3 length: 15
J gene: TRBJ2-7
CDR3 protein: CASSPRQGATYEQYF

V gene: TRBV2
CDR3 length: 15
J gene: TRBJ1-2
CDR3 protein: CASSASRDLDRRYTF

V gene: TRBV27
CDR3 length: 12
J gene: TRBJ2-7
CDR3 protein: CASSPSSYEQYF

V gene: TRBV13
CDR3 length: 13
J gene: TRBJ2-5
CDR3 protein: CASSLGVSETQYF

V gene: TRBV27
CDR3 length: 15
J gene: TRBJ1-5
CDR3 protein: CASSLFAGSNQPQHF

V gene: TRBV6-6
CDR3 length: 15
J gene: TRBJ2-7
CDR3 protein: CASSYLGDREYEQYF

V gene: TRBV27
CDR3 length: 14
J gene: TRBJ2-7
CDR3 protein: CASSLSTGVDEQYF

V gene: TRBV28
CDR3 length: 15
J gene: TRBJ2-1
CDR3 protein: CASSLAAGVYNEQFF

V gene: TRBV30
CDR3 length: 15
J gene: TRBJ2-5
CDR3 protein: CAWSIEQGLQETQYF

V gene: TRBV2
CDR3 length: 16
J gene: TRBJ2-7
CDR3 protein: CASSEGPAGVKNEQYF

V gene: TRBV5-1
CDR3 length: 16
J gene: TRBJ2-5
CDR3 protein: CASSLAPSDNQETQYF

V gene: TRBV27
CDR3 length: 14
J gene: TRBJ1-2
CDR3 protein: CASSLYDGDYGYTF

V gene: TRBV19
CDR3 length: 14
J gene: TRBJ2-7
CDR3 protein: CASSLSGTASEQYF

V gene: TRBV9
CDR3 length: 13
J gene: TRBJ2-1
CDR3 protein: CASSPLLYNEQFF

V gene: TRBV27
CDR3 length: 16
J gene: TRBJ2-1
CDR3 protein: CASSLSRVDWWDEQFF

V gene: TRBV6-1
CDR3 length: 15
J gene: TRBJ2-7
CDR3 protein: CASSDGRQGLHEQYF

V gene: TRBV6-6
CDR3 length: 15
J gene: TRBJ2-7
CDR3 protein: CASSYVGGYPYEQYF

V gene: TRBV9
CDR3 length: 15
J gene: TRBJ2-1
CDR3 protein: CASSVWGVGENEQFF